One sample yielded the 29 T cell receptor beta chains listed below, sequenced in a study of shared clonotypes between healthy human individuals (dated by TCRdb to between 2020 and 2021). Library construction relied on the immunoSEQ multiplex PCR assay. This immuneACCESS table, as held by TCRdb, lists in-frame sequences with V and J called but not all clones. Of the missing ones, under half trace to an unresolved V gene in checked studies; the others have no known cause. The sample table records 550,000 to 850,000 clones; around 72% of these occur just once. 1.5% to 2% of the sample goes to the ten largest clones. Sample: memory CD4+ T cells sorted from blood. Interpreted using the paper, the cell subset or site label stands for: CD45RA-negative fraction. These receptors originate from a woman between 25 and 40 years old in good health.

The chain links TRBV28 to TRBJ1-4; TRBD1 matches 7 bases. Germline V CDR1 and CDR2: MDHEN, SYDVKM. V was pared by 6 bases and J by 10 bases, with 17 bases of the junction left unmatched. This CDR3 comprises 16 residues. CDR3 in DNA: TGTGCCAGCAGAGGTCCGGTCGGAGGGGGCGAGGTAAAACTGTTTTTT. Its translation is CASRGPVGGGEVKLFF.

The chain recombines TRBV5-7 with TRBJ2-2; 7 nucleotides line up with TRBD1. TRBV5-7 is given ORF status, its function remaining uncertain. V lost 2 bases, J lost 0 bases, and 13 bases stayed unmatched. The CDR3 is made up of 19 amino acids. CDR3 loop: CASSLMPISQGANTGELFF. DNA of the CDR3: TGTGCCAGCAGCTTAATGCCGATATCGCAGGGGGCGAACACCGGGGAGCTGTTTTTT.

The chain joins TRBV5-4 to TRBJ2-7; no clear D. V was trimmed by 0 bases and J by 0 bases, leaving 7 bases between them. Per the germline V gene, CDR1 is SGHNT and CDR2 is YYREEE (reference sequence). This CDR3 has 14 residues. CDR3 region: CASSLDLTSYEQYF. Written as DNA, the CDR3 is TGTGCCAGCAGCTTGGACCTTACCTCCTACGAGCAGTACTTC.

V and J are TRBV14 and TRBJ1-1; weak D call: TRBD1 (5 bases). Germline lookup yields CDR1 SGHDN and CDR2 FVKESK. The CDR3 sequence is 14 residues long. Trimming took 5 bases from V and 10 from J, leaving 20 bases between them. Here the CDR3 DNA reads TGTGCCAGCAGCTCCTACCCCGCGGTGCAGGGAGCTTTCTTT. Protein sequence: CASSSYPAVQGAFF.

In the case of this clone: Other DNA sequences within the sample encode an identical CDR3. CDR3 nucleotides: TGTGCCAGTAGTATATCCACTAACTCCTACGAGCAGTACTTC. It specifies CASSISTNSYEQYF. The chain carries TRBV19 and TRBJ2-7; D remains unclear. Per germline, CDR1 LNHDA and CDR2 SQIVND (reference sequence). This CDR3 spans 14 amino acids. V was trimmed by 2 bases and J by 0 bases, leaving 8 bases between them.

In its sample, this clone was seen a few times. This CDR3 reads CASSIVIQGAGNEQFF. In DNA, the CDR3 is TGTGCCAGTAGTATAGTTATACAGGGGGCCGGTAATGAGCAGTTCTTC. The chain recombines TRBV19 with TRBJ2-1; 9 bases agree with TRBD1. With 1 base clipped from V and 7 bases from J, the junction kept 8 bases outside the gene matches. Germline assignment: CDR1 LNHDA and CDR2 SQIVND (reference sequence). This CDR3 contains 16 residues.

The chain joins TRBV7-8 to TRBJ1-5; maybe TRBD1 (5 bases). From germline, CDR1 is SGHVS and CDR2 FQNEAQ. This CDR3 has 13 residues. Trimming took 1 base from V and 6 from J, leaving 7 bases between them. Written as DNA, the CDR3 is TGTGCCAGCAGCTTAGGGGGGGTTCAGCCCCAGCATTTT. It yields the protein CASSLGGVQPQHF.

This clone came up once. This chain uses TRBV23-1 with TRBJ2-2, with TRBD2 matching 7 bases. TRBV23-1 is identified as an open reading frame with a role that is uncertain. This CDR3 comprises 16 residues. V dropped 6 bases and J dropped 4; count of bases not matched to a gene: 11. CDR3 bases: TGCGCCAGCAGCCGACCGCTAGCGGTTTTCACCGGGGAGCTGTTTTTT. Translated, it gives CASSRPLAVFTGELFF.

The chain carries TRBV18 and TRBJ1-3; TRBD1 is a possible D gene (6 bases). The CDR3 consists of 16 residues. Germline values: CDR1 KGHSH, CDR2 LQKENI. Trimming pared 5 bases from V and 2 bases from J, leaving 16 bases between. The CDR3 spells CASSTRGYGTGNTIYF. The DNA for the CDR3 is TGTGCCAGCTCAACCAGGGGTTACGGGACTGGAAACACCATATATTTT.

This clone has ten or more counts. This chain links TRBV5-5 with TRBJ2-7; 7 positions agree with TRBD2. The V and J ends lost 3 bases and 0 bases, in that order; junction bases with no gene match: 0. The V gene's germline CDR1 is SGHKS and CDR2 YYEKEE (reference sequence). The CDR3 runs 13 residues. Here the CDR3 reads CASSSGGSYEQYF. The DNA for the CDR3 is TGTGCCAGCAGCTCGGGGGGCTCCTACGAGCAGTACTTC.

This clone was seen just once. The same CDR3 is also encoded by other DNA sequences in this sample. V gene TRBV18 combines with J gene TRBJ2-2; D is undetermined. The ends were cut back, 2 bases at V and 0 bases at J, with 4 bases in the middle. Germline values: CDR1 KGHSH, CDR2 LQKENI. The CDR3 runs to 14 residues. This chain's CDR3 is CASSPLANTGELFF. The CDR3 nucleotides read TGTGCCAGCTCACCATTGGCGAACACCGGGGAGCTGTTTTTT.

A remark on this clone: One end of the junction does not line up with germline, which may come from a read error. The rearrangement links TRBV5-1 to TRBJ2-7, with 14 nucleotides matching TRBD2. This CDR3 has 13 amino acids. Per germline, CDR1 SGHRS and CDR2 YFSETQ. The CDR3 bases are TGCGCCAGCAGCTCTGGGACTAGCGGGAGCAGTGACTTC. Translating gives CASSSGTSGSSDF.

The V and J genes are TRBV28 and TRBJ1-6; D uncertain. CDR3 size: 12 residues. Trimming left V 11 bases short and J 7 bases short, with 12 bases between. Looked up from germline, CDR1 is MDHEN and CDR2 is SYDVKM. The CDR3 region has the DNA TGTGCCGTGTCACTGGGAAATTCACCCCTCCACTTT. Translating gives CAVSLGNSPLHF.

The rearrangement links TRBV5-1 to TRBJ1-2; D gene unclear. The CDR3 runs 16 residues. Trimming stripped 0 bases from V and 0 bases from J, with 12 bases between. Germline CDR1 and CDR2: SGHRS and YFSETQ. CDR3 in DNA: TGCGCCAGCAGCTTGGAGGGTTCCACAGCTAACTATGGCTACACCTTC. As protein: CASSLEGSTANYGYTF. Together with reference TRBV5-1 and TRBJ1-2, the CDR3 gives the full variable domain: KAGVTQTPRYLIKTRGQQVTLSCSPISGHRSVSWYQQTPGQGLQFLFEYFSETQRNKGNFPGRFSGRQFSNSRSEMNVSTLELGDSALYLCASSLEGSTANYGYTFGSGTRLTVV.

The chain is built from TRBV27 and TRBJ2-6; D may be TRBD1 (5 bases). The CDR3 sequence is 15 residues long. V was shortened by 5 bases and J by 2 bases, with 10 bases between the two germline ends. CDR1 is MNHEY and CDR2 is SMNVEV in the germline V gene (reference sequence). The CDR3 sequence is CASSRPGTGANVLTF. CDR3 DNA: TGTGCCAGCAGTCGACCAGGGACTGGGGCCAACGTCCTGACTTTC. Using reference TRBV27 and TRBJ2-6 for the parts outside the CDR3, the full variable domain is EAQVTQNPRYLITVTGKKLTVTCSQNMNHEYMSWYRQDPGLGLRQIYYSMNVEVTDKGDVPEGYKVSRKEKRNFPLILESPSPNQTSLYFCASSRPGTGANVLTFGAGSRLTVL.

This clone came up a few times. At one of its ends the junction is not consistent with the germline gene, which may arise from a read error. This chain connects TRBV7-3 to TRBJ2-3; perhaps D is TRBD1 or TRBD2 (5 bases each). The germline CDR1 and CDR2 sequences are SGHTA and FQGTGA. This CDR3 is built from 15 residues. CDR3 loop: CASSKTAASIDTQYF. The CDR3 DNA sequence: TGTGCCAGCAGCAAGACAGCGGCTAGCATAGATACGCAGTATTTT.

This chain joins TRBV5-4 and TRBJ1-1, with D tentatively TRBD1 (6 bases). Germline values: CDR1 SGHNT, CDR2 YYREEE (reference sequence). CDR3 size: 13 residues. Trimming stripped 1 base from V and 6 bases from J, with 10 bases between. The CDR3 nucleotides are TGTGCCAGCAGCTTGACCAGGGGCGCTGAAGCTTTCTTT. This codes for CASSLTRGAEAFF.

The chain uses TRBV29-1 and TRBJ2-7; 7 nucleotides match TRBD2. V dropped 6 bases and J dropped 2; count of bases not matched to a gene: 7. This CDR3 spans 13 amino acids. Germline values: CDR1 SQVTM, CDR2 ANQGSEA. Here the CDR3 DNA reads TGCAGCGTGGGGGGGGACGGTGCCTACGAGCAGTACTTC. Its translation is CSVGGDGAYEQYF.

The chain couples TRBV7-3 to TRBJ2-6, with D possibly TRBD1 on 5 matching bases. The ends were cut back, 1 base at V and 0 bases at J, with 10 bases in the middle. CDR1 and CDR2 (germline): SGHTA, FQGTGA. CDR3 length: 17 residues. The CDR3 sequence is CASSLRQSSSGANVLTF. CDR3 sequence (DNA): TGTGCCAGCAGCTTAAGACAGAGCAGCTCTGGGGCCAACGTCCTGACTTTC.

V gene TRBV29-1 combines with J gene TRBJ2-3; 9 bases align to TRBD2. V was clipped by 4 bases and J by 5 bases; unmatched bases: 4. The V gene's germline CDR1 is SQVTM and CDR2 ANQGSEA. The CDR3 runs 13 residues. The chain's CDR3 is CSVADSGGDTQYF. The CDR3 coding sequence is TGCAGCGTTGCAGATAGCGGGGGAGATACGCAGTATTTT.

The CDR3 loop is CASRTKGAGNEQFF. The CDR3 DNA reads TGTGCCAGCAGGACGAAAGGGGCAGGCAATGAGCAGTTCTTC. The chain recombines TRBV5-4 with TRBJ2-1; a weak D match, TRBD1 (5 bases). The germline V gene encodes CDR1 SGHNT and CDR2 YYREEE (reference sequence). The CDR3 runs to 14 residues. V was clipped by 5 bases and J by 6 bases, with 15 bases between them.

In regard to this clone: At the DNA level, this CDR3 is encoded by other sequences in the same sample as well. The chain combines TRBV5-1 with TRBJ2-5, with D unclear. The V end lost 0 bases, the J end lost 2 bases, and 5 bases lay between the germline ends. Looked up from germline, CDR1 is SGHRS and CDR2 is YFSETQ. CDR3 length: 13 residues. CDR3 sequence reads: CASSLVGQETQYF. The CDR3 DNA reads as TGCGCCAGCAGCTTGGTAGGGCAAGAGACCCAGTACTTC. Full variable domain (remainder filled in from reference TRBV5-1 and TRBJ2-5): KAGVTQTPRYLIKTRGQQVTLSCSPISGHRSVSWYQQTPGQGLQFLFEYFSETQRNKGNFPGRFSGRQFSNSRSEMNVSTLELGDSALYLCASSLVGQETQYFGPGTRLLVL.

The rearrangement uses TRBV29-1 and TRBJ2-6; a possible D gene is TRBD2 (7 bases). The CDR3 contains 16 residues. Germline CDR1 SQVTM, CDR2 ANQGSEA. With 7 bases removed from V and 0 bases from J, the gap between germline ends came to 16 bases. The CDR3 region has the DNA TGCAGCGCCGGGAGGACAGCCAGCTCTGGGGCCAACGTCCTGACTTTC. Translated: CSAGRTASSGANVLTF. The complete variable domain, with remaining parts taken from reference TRBV29-1 and TRBJ2-6, reads SAVISQKPSRDICQRGTSLTIQCQVDSQVTMMFWYRQQPGQSLTLIATANQGSEATYESGFVIDKFPISRPNLTFSTLTVSNMSPEDSSIYLCSAGRTASSGANVLTFGAGSRLTVL.

CDR3 sequence: CASSLRQARSYEQYF. The CDR3 DNA reads as TGTGCCAGCAGTCTCCGGCAAGCGCGATCCTACGAGCAGTACTTC. This chain joins TRBV6-6 and TRBJ2-7; D not certain. Per the germline V gene, CDR1 is MNHNY and CDR2 is SVGAGI (reference sequence). The CDR3 extends over 15 amino acids. V lost 5 bases, J lost 1 base, and 15 bases lay in between.

The chain joins TRBV27 to TRBJ1-5; perhaps TRBD1 as D (6 bases). The CDR3 covers 15 residues. V was trimmed by 8 bases and J by 2 bases, leaving 16 bases between them. Germline CDR1 MNHEY, CDR2 SMNVEV (reference sequence). CDR3 DNA sequence: TGTGCCAGCGGCACTACAGGGTTGGGCAATCAGCCCCAGCATTTT. Encoded protein: CASGTTGLGNQPQHF.

V is TRBV4-1 and J is TRBJ2-3; 14 bases are a match to TRBD2. Germline CDR1 reads MGHRA; CDR2 reads YSYEKL. The CDR3 length is 17 residues. Losses at the gene ends were 0 bases for V and 5 bases for J; bases not matched to a gene: 4. CDR3 amino acids: CASSQDPGLAGEDTQYF. CDR3 nucleotide sequence: TGCGCCAGCAGCCAAGATCCGGGACTAGCGGGAGAAGATACGCAGTATTTT.

V and J are TRBV6-1 and TRBJ1-2; TRBD1 aligns across 9 bases. After removal of 7 bases from V and 8 bases from J, the junction contained 14 bases not matched to a gene. Per the germline V gene, CDR1 is MNHNS and CDR2 is SASEGT. The CDR3 loop spans 15 amino acids. The CDR3 DNA reads as TGTGCCAGCAAAGAACAGGGGGCGCTTCTACAGGGCTACACCTTC. Protein sequence: CASKEQGALLQGYTF.

This chain links TRBV7-9 with TRBJ2-7; 7 bases fit TRBD2. CDR3 size: 13 residues. Germline trimming cut 5 bases from V and 9 bases from J; bases unmatched to any gene: 10. Germline CDR1 and CDR2: SEHNR and FQNEAQ (reference sequence). CDR3 in DNA: TGTGCCAGCAGCCCAGAGCTTCTAGCGGTGCAGTACTTC. Its protein product is CASSPELLAVQYF.

The chain links TRBV10-2 to TRBJ2-2, with D hard to call. This CDR3 spans 14 amino acids. Germline values: CDR1 WSHSY, CDR2 SAAADI. V lost 0 bases, J lost 7 bases, and 9 bases lay in between. The chain's CDR3 is CASSESFRVGELFF. CDR3 in DNA: TGCGCCAGCAGTGAGTCGTTCCGGGTCGGGGAGCTGTTTTTT.